Listed below are T cell receptor beta chains from one sample, sequenced in a study of blood T cell repertoires in COVID-19. The method was immunoSEQ multiplex PCR; TCRdb's version includes in-frame clones alone and lacks a portion of them. The sample consists of 200,000 to 300,000 clones, about 82% of them appearing once. Sequencing was carried out using peripheral blood. The source of these receptors is a woman aged 55-69 years with active or convalescent COVID-19. Each CDR3 is given with its conserved first and last residue. The D gene is left open where the match is weak. Clone size is given for some rows only: seen once, a few or many times, or a class if the clone is expanded.

d_gene	v_gene	abundance	j_gene	CDR3nt	CDR3aa
NA	TRBV11-2	NA	TRBJ2-5	TGTGCCAGCAGCTTAGATCGGGGTTTGGAGACCCAGTACTTC	CASSLDRGLETQYF
NA	TRBV10-3	NA	TRBJ2-3	TGTGCCATCAGTGAGTCGCGCAGGGATGGTACAGATACGCAGTATTTT	CAISESRRDGTDTQYF
TRBD1	TRBV27	NA	TRBJ1-2	TGTGCCAGCAGTTCCCGGACAGGCCCATCCGGCTATGGCTACACCTTC	CASSSRTGPSGYGYTF
NA	TRBV25-1	NA	TRBJ1-6	TGTGCCAGCAGCAAAGGGACAATATATAATTCACCCCTCCACTTT	CASSKGTIYNSPLHF
TRBD1	TRBV5-5	NA	TRBJ2-1	TGTGCCAGCAGCCTCCGGGACAGGGGCTCCCACAATGAGCAGTTCTTC	CASSLRDRGSHNEQFF
NA	TRBV10-2	NA	TRBJ1-2	TGCGCCAGCAGTGAGTCGCGGACACCAAACGATTATGGCTACACCTTC	CASSESRTPNDYGYTF
NA	TRBV2	NA	TRBJ1-2	TGTGCCAGCAGACTCACAGCTAACTATGGCTACACCTTC	CASRLTANYGYTF
TRBD1	TRBV2	NA	TRBJ1-5	TGTGCCAGCAGTCCCAGTCGACAGGGTGGGAATCAGCCCCAGCATTTT	CASSPSRQGGNQPQHF
NA	TRBV2	NA	TRBJ2-3	TGTGCCAGCAGCGAGCAGACTAGCACAGATACGCAGTATTTT	CASSEQTSTDTQYF
NA	TRBV21-1	NA	TRBJ1-3	TGTGCCAGCAGCATGGGGCAGGGAAACTCTGGAAACACCATATATTTT	CASSMGQGNSGNTIYF
TRBD2	TRBV28	NA	TRBJ2-2	TGTGCCAGCAGTTTGTCCCTTGGCGCGGGGGCGAACACCGGGGAGCTGTTTTTT	CASSLSLGAGANTGELFF
NA	TRBV20-1	NA	TRBJ2-1	TGCAGTGCTTATCAGATCCGAAAGCAGTTCTTC	CSAYQIRKQFF
TRBD2	TRBV6-5	NA	TRBJ2-1	TGTGCCAGTCTTCCTAGCGGAACCACCTACAATGAGCAGTTCTTC	CASLPSGTTYNEQFF
TRBD2	TRBV11-3	NA	TRBJ2-1	TGTGCCAGCAGCCCGGGGGGACTAGCGGGAGAGTATGAGCAGTTCTTC	CASSPGGLAGEYEQFF
TRBD1	TRBV3-1/TRBV3-2	NA	TRBJ1-2	TGTGCCAGCAGCCAGGGACAGGGGATCTATGGCTACACCTTC	CASSQGQGIYGYTF
TRBD2	TRBV10-3	NA	TRBJ2-3	TGTGCCATCAGTGGACTAGCGGGGGCACGCACAGATACGCAGTATTTT	CAISGLAGARTDTQYF
TRBD1	TRBV5-1	NA	TRBJ2-5	TGCGCCAGCAGCTTTCTGGACAGGGGGTTTAAGACCCAGTACTTC	CASSFLDRGFKTQYF
NA	TRBV7-2	NA	TRBJ1-6	TGTGCCAGCAGCTTGCAGGGAAATTCACCCCTCCACTTT	CASSLQGNSPLHF
TRBD2	TRBV6-5	few	TRBJ2-5	TGTGCCAGCACGAGGGGACTAGCGAAAGAGACCCAGTACTTC	CASTRGLAKETQYF
TRBD2	TRBV19	NA	TRBJ2-3	TGTGCCAGTAGTATCAGCGGGGGCGGCACAGATACGCAGTATTTT	CASSISGGGTDTQYF
NA	TRBV6-5	NA	TRBJ2-7	TGTGCCAGCAGAGGGGGTGGTGGACAGCTTTACGAGCAGTACTTC	CASRGGGGQLYEQYF
NA	TRBV18	NA	TRBJ2-1	TGTGCCAGCTCCCTCGGGGTCCGTTACAATGAGCAGTTCTTC	CASSLGVRYNEQFF
TRBD1	TRBV2	NA	TRBJ1-2	TGTGCCAGCAGGTGGGGACAGGGGAACTATGGCTACACCTTC	CASRWGQGNYGYTF
NA	TRBV3-1/TRBV3-2	once	TRBJ1-2	TGTGCCAGCAGCCAAGGGCAGGGTCTCTATGGCTACACCTTC	CASSQGQGLYGYTF
TRBD1	TRBV6-5	NA	TRBJ2-3	TGTGCCAGCAGTATGGGACAGGTCACAGATACGCAGTATTTT	CASSMGQVTDTQYF
NA	TRBV7-2	few	TRBJ2-7	TGTGCCAGCAGCTCGGCACTTTCTAGCTCCGAGCAGTACTTC	CASSSALSSSEQYF
NA	TRBV19	once	TRBJ1-2	TGTGCCAGTCACCCTCGGGAGGGCCAAAGGCTCTTCTATGGCTACACCTTC	CASHPREGQRLFYGYTF
NA	TRBV6-5	NA	TRBJ1-3	TGTGCCAGCAGTCTTGGGGGGGTTCGTGGAAACACCATATATTTT	CASSLGGVRGNTIYF
TRBD1	TRBV7-9	many	TRBJ1-1	TGTGCCAGCAGACGACAGGGGGCGGTCACTGAAGCTTTCTTT	CASRRQGAVTEAFF
NA	TRBV19	once	TRBJ1-1	TGTGCCAGTAGTATGGGCTACCCCCGGAACACTGAAGCTTTCTTT	CASSMGYPRNTEAFF
TRBD2	TRBV5-1	NA	TRBJ2-1	TGCGCCAGCACGACTAGCGGGGGAAATCTGTGGAATGAGCAGTTCTTC	CASTTSGGNLWNEQFF
TRBD2	TRBV6-5	NA	TRBJ2-1	TGTGCCAGCAGGGTAGCGGGGAACAATGAGCAGTTCTTC	CASRVAGNNEQFF
NA	TRBV12-3/TRBV12-4	NA	TRBJ1-4	TGTGCCAGCAGTTTGGCCGCTGATGAAAAACTGTTTTTT	CASSLAADEKLFF
TRBD1	TRBV29-1	NA	TRBJ1-4	TGCAGCGTCGCTGACAGGGAGGCTGACGAAAAACTGTTTTTT	CSVADREADEKLFF
TRBD1	TRBV13	once	TRBJ1-2	TGTGCCAGCAGCTCAACAGGGGGAGGCTACACCTTC	CASSSTGGGYTF
NA	TRBV29-1	NA	TRBJ2-1	TGCAGCGTTGCGGAGACCCAAGACAATGAGCAGTTCTTC	CSVAETQDNEQFF
TRBD2	TRBV7-2	once	TRBJ2-5	TGTGCCAGCAGGTCCACTAGCGGGGGCGGGGAGACCCAGTACTTC	CASRSTSGGGETQYF
TRBD1	TRBV27	NA	TRBJ1-5	TGTGCCAGCAGTCGGGACAGGGGGCAGGGTCAGCCCCAGCATTTT	CASSRDRGQGQPQHF
NA	TRBV15	NA	TRBJ1-6	TGTGCCACCAGCAGAGATGAGGACGGAGGTTCACCCCTCCACTTT	CATSRDEDGGSPLHF
TRBD2	TRBV19	NA	TRBJ2-2	TGTGCCAGTAGTATGGTAGCGGGAGGACGGACCGGGGAGCTGTTTTTT	CASSMVAGGRTGELFF
NA	TRBV6-2/TRBV6-3	NA	TRBJ2-2	TGTGCCAGCAGCCCTTGGGGAGCCGGGGAGCTGTTTTTT	CASSPWGAGELFF
NA	TRBV5-1	once	TRBJ2-1	TGCGCCAGCAGCTTAGATGCTAGATGGGGGGACAATGAGCAGTTCTTC	CASSLDARWGDNEQFF
NA	TRBV19	NA	TRBJ2-1	TGTGCCAGTAGTGGGCTAGCTAGGTTAGGAGAGCAGTTCTTC	CASSGLARLGEQFF
NA	TRBV6-6	NA	TRBJ1-1	TGTGCCAGCAGGCGGGTGTGGAACACTGAAGCTTTCTTT	CASRRVWNTEAFF
NA	TRBV29-1	once	TRBJ2-1	TGCAGCGTTGAGGGCACTAGCACATCCTACAATGAGCAGTTCTTC	CSVEGTSTSYNEQFF
TRBD1	TRBV2	NA	TRBJ2-2	TGTGCCAGCCGGACAGGGAACACCGGGGAGCTGTTTTTT	CASRTGNTGELFF
TRBD1	TRBV11-2	NA	TRBJ2-1	TGTGCCAGCAGCTTACTGGACAGGACCCATGAGCAGTTCTTC	CASSLLDRTHEQFF
TRBD1	TRBV5-1	NA	TRBJ2-3	TGCGCCAGCAGCGGGGACAGGGGGCTCGGTTGGGATACGCAGTATTTT	CASSGDRGLGWDTQYF
NA	TRBV5-1	NA	TRBJ2-2	TGCGCCAGCAGCCGCAGGGGTGGCGCGAACACCGGGGAGCTGTTTTTT	CASSRRGGANTGELFF
TRBD1	TRBV5-5	NA	TRBJ2-7	TGTGCCAGCAGCTTCAGGTCAGGGGGCTACGAGCAGTACTTC	CASSFRSGGYEQYF
TRBD1	TRBV11-2	NA	TRBJ1-4	TGTGCCAGCAGCTATGGGGGTGGGACAGGCGTCAATGAAAAACTGTTTTTT	CASSYGGGTGVNEKLFF
TRBD2	TRBV27	NA	TRBJ2-3	TGTGCCAGCAGTTATTCCCTCGGGACTAGCGGGAGTAATACGCAGTATTTT	CASSYSLGTSGSNTQYF
TRBD1	TRBV19	NA	TRBJ1-4	TGTGCCAGTGCTGGGACAGGGGAGGAAAAACTGTTTTTT	CASAGTGEEKLFF
NA	TRBV14	NA	TRBJ2-5	TGTGCCAGCAGCCAAGATCTTGAGGGGACCCAGTACTTC	CASSQDLEGTQYF
NA	TRBV9	NA	TRBJ2-2	TGTGCCAGCAGCGTAGGGGGGCAGAACACCGGGGAGCTGTTTTTT	CASSVGGQNTGELFF
NA	TRBV4-1	NA	TRBJ1-4	TGCGCCAGCAGCCTACAAAGGGGCGGTAATGAAAAACTGTTTTTT	CASSLQRGGNEKLFF
NA	TRBV5-1	NA	TRBJ2-7	TGCGCCAGCGGCAGGGGAGGGTCAGGTTCCGAGCAGTACTTC	CASGRGGSGSEQYF
TRBD2	TRBV27	NA	TRBJ2-1	TGTGCCAGCAGTTGGGGAGCGGGAAACGAGCAGTTCTTC	CASSWGAGNEQFF
NA	TRBV5-4	few	TRBJ1-2	TGTGCCAGCAGCTTGGAACAGGTCAACTATGGCTACACCTTC	CASSLEQVNYGYTF